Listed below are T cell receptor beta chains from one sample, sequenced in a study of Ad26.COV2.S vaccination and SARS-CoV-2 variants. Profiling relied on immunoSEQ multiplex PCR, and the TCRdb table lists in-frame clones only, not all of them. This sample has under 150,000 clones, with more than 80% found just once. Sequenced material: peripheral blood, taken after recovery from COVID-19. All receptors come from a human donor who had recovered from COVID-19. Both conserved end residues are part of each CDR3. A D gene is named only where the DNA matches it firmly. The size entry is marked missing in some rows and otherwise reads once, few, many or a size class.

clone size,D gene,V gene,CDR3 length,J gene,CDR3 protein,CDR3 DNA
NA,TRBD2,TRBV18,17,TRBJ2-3,CASSPLRAGDSTDTQYF,TGTGCCAGCTCCCCCCTAAGAGCGGGGGACAGCACAGATACGCAGTATTTT
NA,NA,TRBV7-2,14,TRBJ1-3,CASSPGETGNTIYF,TGTGCCAGCAGCCCAGGGGAAACTGGAAACACCATATATTTT
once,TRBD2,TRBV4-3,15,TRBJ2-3,CASSQGGTITDTQYF,TGCGCCAGCAGCCAAGGAGGGACTATCACAGATACGCAGTATTTT
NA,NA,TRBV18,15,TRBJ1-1,CASSPWAALNTEAFF,TGTGCCAGCTCACCCTGGGCCGCACTGAACACTGAAGCTTTCTTT
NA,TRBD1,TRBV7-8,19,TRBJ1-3,CASSQPGQGERVSGNTIYF,TGTGCCAGCAGCCAACCGGGACAGGGGGAACGAGTCTCTGGAAACACCATATATTTT
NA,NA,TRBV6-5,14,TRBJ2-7,CASSYDRTTYEQYF,TGTGCCAGCAGTTACGACAGGACGACTTACGAGCAGTACTTC
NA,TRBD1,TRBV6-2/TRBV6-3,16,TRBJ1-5,CASSKDRGHDNQPQHF,TGTGCCAGCAGTAAGGACAGGGGACACGACAATCAGCCCCAGCATTTT
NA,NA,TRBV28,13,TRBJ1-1,CASSHPWEREAFF,TGTGCCAGCAGCCACCCCTGGGAGAGAGAAGCTTTCTTT
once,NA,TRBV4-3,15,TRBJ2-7,CASSQVASEAYEQYF,TGCGCCAGCAGCCAAGTGGCTTCGGAGGCCTACGAGCAGTACTTC
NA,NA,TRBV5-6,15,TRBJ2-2,CASSLGRRNTGELFF,TGTGCCAGCAGCCTCGGCAGGAGAAACACCGGGGAGCTGTTTTTT
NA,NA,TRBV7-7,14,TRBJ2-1,CASSRGPDDNEQFF,TGTGCTAGCAGCCGCGGGCCGGACGACAATGAGCAGTTCTTC
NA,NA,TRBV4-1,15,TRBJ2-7,CASSHSEGYSYEQYF,TGCGCCAGCAGCCATAGTGAGGGCTACTCCTACGAGCAGTACTTC
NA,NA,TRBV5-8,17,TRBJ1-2,CASSFSWSGSDTGGYTF,TGTGCCAGCAGCTTCTCATGGTCGGGGAGCGATACTGGTGGCTACACCTTC
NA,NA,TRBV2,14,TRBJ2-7,CASSDFGGPYEQYF,TGTGCCAGCAGTGATTTCGGGGGGCCGTACGAGCAGTACTTC
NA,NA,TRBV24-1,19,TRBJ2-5,CATSDLHGGSGATRETQYF,TGTGCCACCAGTGATTTGCATGGCGGGTCAGGGGCGACCCGAGAGACCCAGTACTTC
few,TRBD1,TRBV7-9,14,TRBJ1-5,CASSPTGDLQPQHF,TGTGCCAGCAGCCCCACAGGGGACCTTCAGCCCCAGCATTTT
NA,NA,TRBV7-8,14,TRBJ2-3,CASSRDTGTDTQYF,TGTGCCAGCAGCCGGGACACCGGCACAGATACGCAGTATTTT
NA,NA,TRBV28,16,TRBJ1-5,CASSSYRVLINQPQHF,TGTGCCAGCAGTTCCTACAGGGTTTTGATCAATCAGCCCCAGCATTTT
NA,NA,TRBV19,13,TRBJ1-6,CASSIFPNSPLHF,TGTGCCAGTAGTATATTTCCCAATTCACCCCTCCACTTT
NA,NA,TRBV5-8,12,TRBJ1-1,CASTSQVREAFF,TGTGCCAGCACCTCACAGGTCAGAGAAGCTTTCTTT
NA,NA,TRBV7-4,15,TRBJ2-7,CASSPGPRSSYEQYF,TGTGCCAGCAGCCCGGGACCCCGGAGCTCCTACGAGCAGTACTTC
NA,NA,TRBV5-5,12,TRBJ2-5,CASSFGGETQYF,TGTGCCAGCAGCTTCGGGGGAGAGACCCAGTACTTC
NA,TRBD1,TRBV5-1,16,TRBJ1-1,CASSFEGRTGSTEAFF,TGCGCCAGCAGCTTTGAGGGGAGGACAGGGAGTACTGAAGCTTTCTTT
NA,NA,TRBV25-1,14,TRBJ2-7,CASSLSRGPYEQYF,TGTGCCAGCAGTTTGTCCAGGGGCCCCTACGAGCAGTACTTC
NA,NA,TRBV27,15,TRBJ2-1,CASSFGTISQGEQFF,TGTGCCAGCAGTTTCGGGACGATCTCTCAAGGTGAGCAGTTCTTC
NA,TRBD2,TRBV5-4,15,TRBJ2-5,CASSSGLAGEETQYF,TGTGCCAGCAGCTCTGGACTAGCGGGGGAAGAGACCCAGTACTTC
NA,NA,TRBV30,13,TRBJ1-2,CAWSVYGRYGYTF,TGTGCCTGGAGTGTATACGGACGCTATGGCTACACCTTC
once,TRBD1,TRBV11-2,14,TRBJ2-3,CASSTYRGTDTQYF,TGTGCCAGCAGCACATACAGGGGGACAGATACGCAGTATTTT
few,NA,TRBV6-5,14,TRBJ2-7,CASRYIESGYEQYF,TGTGCCAGCAGGTACATCGAATCGGGCTACGAGCAGTACTTC
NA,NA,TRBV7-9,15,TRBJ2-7,CASSFFPGTSYEQYF,TGTGCCAGCAGCTTCTTCCCAGGGACCTCCTACGAGCAGTACTTC
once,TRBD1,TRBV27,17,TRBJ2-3,CASSFRTGPGGTDTQYF,TGTGCCAGCAGTTTCAGGACAGGCCCAGGTGGCACAGATACGCAGTATTTT
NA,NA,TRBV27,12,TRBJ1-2,CASSSNRNGYTF,TGTGCCAGCAGTTCAAACCGGAATGGCTACACCTTC
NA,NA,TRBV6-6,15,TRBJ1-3,CASGDRDKIGNTIYF,TGTGCCAGCGGAGACCGGGACAAAATTGGAAACACCATATATTTT
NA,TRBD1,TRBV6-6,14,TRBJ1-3,CASSYDRGRNTIYF,TGTGCCAGCAGTTACGACAGGGGGAGAAACACCATATATTTT
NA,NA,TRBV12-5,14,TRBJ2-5,CASGLVQGKETQYF,TGTGCTAGTGGTTTGGTTCAGGGGAAAGAGACCCAGTACTTC
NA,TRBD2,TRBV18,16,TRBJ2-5,CASSPTGTSGRWTQYF,TGTGCCAGCTCCCCCACGGGGACTAGCGGGCGTTGGACCCAGTACTTC
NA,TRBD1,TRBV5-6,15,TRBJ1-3,CASSETGTSGNTIYF,TGTGCCAGCAGCGAGACAGGGACCTCTGGAAACACCATATATTTT
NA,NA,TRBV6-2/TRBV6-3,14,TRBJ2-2,CASSWTANTGELFF,TGTGCCAGCAGTTGGACAGCGAACACCGGGGAGCTGTTTTTT
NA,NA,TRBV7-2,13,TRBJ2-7,CASSPVMGDEQYF,TGTGCCAGCAGCCCCGTCATGGGGGACGAGCAGTACTTC
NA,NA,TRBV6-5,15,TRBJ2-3,CASSVGDSSTDTQYF,TGTGCCAGCTCAGTGGGGGACTCTAGCACAGATACGCAGTATTTT
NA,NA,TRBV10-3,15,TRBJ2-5,CAISEVAGLQETQYF,TGTGCCATCAGTGAGGTGGCGGGGTTACAAGAGACCCAGTACTTC
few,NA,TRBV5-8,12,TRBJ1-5,CASSQGGQPQHF,TGTGCCAGCAGTCAGGGCGGTCAGCCCCAGCATTTT
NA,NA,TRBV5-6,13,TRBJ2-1,CASSLQGHNEQFF,TGTGCCAGCAGCTTGCAGGGGCACAATGAGCAGTTCTTC
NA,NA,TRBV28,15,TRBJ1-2,CASKTSQGTNYGYTF,TGTGCCAGCAAAACATCGCAGGGGACTAACTATGGCTACACCTTC
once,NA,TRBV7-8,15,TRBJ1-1,CASSLRASSNTEAFF,TGTGCCAGCAGCTTGAGGGCCTCGTCGAACACTGAAGCTTTCTTT
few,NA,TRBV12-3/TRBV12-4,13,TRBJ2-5,CASSLSSRRLKYF,TGTGCCAGCAGTTTATCTAGTCGGCGTCTAAAGTACTTC
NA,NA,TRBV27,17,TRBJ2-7,CASSLSPSEVPSYEQYF,TGTGCCAGCAGTTTATCGCCTTCGGAGGTCCCTAGCTACGAGCAGTACTTC
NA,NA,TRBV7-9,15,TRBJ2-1,CASSLGGPRDSEQFF,TGTGCCAGCAGCTTAGGGGGGCCCCGAGATAGTGAGCAGTTCTTC
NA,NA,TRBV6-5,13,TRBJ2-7,CASRLALESEQYF,TGTGCCAGCAGACTGGCCTTAGAGAGCGAGCAGTACTTC